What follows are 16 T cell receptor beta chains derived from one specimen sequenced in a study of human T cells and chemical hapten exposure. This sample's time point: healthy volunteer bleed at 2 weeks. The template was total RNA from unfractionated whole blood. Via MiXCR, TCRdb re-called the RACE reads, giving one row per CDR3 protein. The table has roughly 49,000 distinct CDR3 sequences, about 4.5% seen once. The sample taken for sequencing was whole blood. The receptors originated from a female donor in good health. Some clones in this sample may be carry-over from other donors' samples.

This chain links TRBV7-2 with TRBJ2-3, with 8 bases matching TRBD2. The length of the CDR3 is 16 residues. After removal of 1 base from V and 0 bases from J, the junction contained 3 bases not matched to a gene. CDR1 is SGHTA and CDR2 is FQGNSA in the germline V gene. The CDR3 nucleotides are TGTGCCAGCAGCTTAGTGGCTAGCGGGAGCACAGATACGCAGTATTTT. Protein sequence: CASSLVASGSTDTQYF.

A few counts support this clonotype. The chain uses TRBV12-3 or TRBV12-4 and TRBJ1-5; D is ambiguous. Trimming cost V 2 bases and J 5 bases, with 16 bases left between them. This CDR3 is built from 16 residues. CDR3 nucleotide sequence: TGTGCCAGCAGTTTAATTTTCGGCCCCCGGGATCAGCCCCAGCATTTT. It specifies CASSLIFGPRDQPQHF.

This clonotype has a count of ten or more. The CDR3 spells CASSVEWSPGYTF. The CDR3 DNA is TGTGCCAGCAGCGTAGAGTGGAGCCCTGGCTACACCTTC. The genes are TRBV9 and TRBJ1-2; D not certain. CDR1 is SGDLS, CDR2 YYNGEE, per germline. This CDR3 is built from 13 residues. V gave up 0 bases and J gave up 7 bases, with 10 bases separating them.

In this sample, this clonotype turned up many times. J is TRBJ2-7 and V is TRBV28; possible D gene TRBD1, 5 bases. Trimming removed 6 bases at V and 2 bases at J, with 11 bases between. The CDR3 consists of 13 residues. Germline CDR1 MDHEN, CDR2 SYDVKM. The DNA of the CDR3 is TGTGCCAGCAGACCCGGACAAACCTACGAGCAGTACTTC. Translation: CASRPGQTYEQYF.

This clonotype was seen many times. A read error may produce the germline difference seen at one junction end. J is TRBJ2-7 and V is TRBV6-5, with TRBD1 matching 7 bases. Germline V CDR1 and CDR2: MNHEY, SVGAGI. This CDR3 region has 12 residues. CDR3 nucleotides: TGCGCATCCCAGGGGGATTCCTACGAGCAGTACTTC. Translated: CASQGDSYEQYF.

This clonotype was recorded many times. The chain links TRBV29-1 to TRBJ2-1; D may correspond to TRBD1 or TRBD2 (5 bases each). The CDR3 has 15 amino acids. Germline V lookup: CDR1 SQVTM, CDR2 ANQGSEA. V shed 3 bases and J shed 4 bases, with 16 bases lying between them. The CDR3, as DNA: TGCAGCGTTGATCTTCGGGACCTGGGGTACAATGAGCAGTTCTTC. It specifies CSVDLRDLGYNEQFF.

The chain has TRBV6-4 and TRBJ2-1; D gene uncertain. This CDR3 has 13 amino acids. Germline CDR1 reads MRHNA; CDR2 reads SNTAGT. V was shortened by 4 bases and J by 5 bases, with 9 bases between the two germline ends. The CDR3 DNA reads TGTGCCAGCAGTGGAAGCGACGACAATGAGCAGTTCTTC. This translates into CASSGSDDNEQFF.

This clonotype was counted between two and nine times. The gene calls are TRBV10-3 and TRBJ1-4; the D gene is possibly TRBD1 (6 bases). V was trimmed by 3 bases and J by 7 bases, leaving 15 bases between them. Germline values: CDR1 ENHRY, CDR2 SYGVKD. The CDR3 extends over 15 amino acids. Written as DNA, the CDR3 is TGTGCCATCAGTGAAATGTTAGGGGGAGGTGAAAAACTGTTTTTT. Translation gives CAISEMLGGGEKLFF.

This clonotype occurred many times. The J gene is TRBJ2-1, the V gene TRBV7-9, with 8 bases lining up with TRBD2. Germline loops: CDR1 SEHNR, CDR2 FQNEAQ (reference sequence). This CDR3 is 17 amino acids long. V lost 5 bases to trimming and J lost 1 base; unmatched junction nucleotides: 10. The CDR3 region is CASSTIGLAQSYNEQFF. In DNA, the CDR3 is TGTGCCAGCAGCACCATCGGACTAGCCCAATCCTACAATGAGCAGTTCTTC.

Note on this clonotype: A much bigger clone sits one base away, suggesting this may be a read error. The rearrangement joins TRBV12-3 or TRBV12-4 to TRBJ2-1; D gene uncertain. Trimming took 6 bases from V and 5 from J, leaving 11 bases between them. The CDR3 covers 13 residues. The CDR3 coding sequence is TGTGCCAGCAGGTTTAGTCGGAACAATGAGCAGTTCTTC. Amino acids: CASRFSRNNEQFF.

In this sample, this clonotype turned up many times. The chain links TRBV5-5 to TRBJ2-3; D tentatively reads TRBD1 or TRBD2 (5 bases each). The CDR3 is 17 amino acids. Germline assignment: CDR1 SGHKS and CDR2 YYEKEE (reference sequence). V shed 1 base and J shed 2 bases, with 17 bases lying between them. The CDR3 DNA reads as TGTGCCAGCAGCTTGATCAGTTCGGGGCGGCTCACAGATACGCAGTATTTT. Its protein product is CASSLISSGRLTDTQYF. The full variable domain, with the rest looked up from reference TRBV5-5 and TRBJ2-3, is DAGVTQSPTHLIKTRGQQVTLRCSPISGHKSVSWYQQVLGQGPQFIFQYYEKEERGRGNFPDRFSARQFPNYSSELNVNALLLGDSALYLCASSLISSGRLTDTQYFGPGTRLTVL.

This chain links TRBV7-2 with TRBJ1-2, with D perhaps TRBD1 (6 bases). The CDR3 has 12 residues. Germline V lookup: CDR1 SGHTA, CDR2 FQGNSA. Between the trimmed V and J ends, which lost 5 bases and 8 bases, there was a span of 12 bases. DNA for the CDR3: TGTGCCAGCAGCACAACAGGGTTAGGCTACACCTTC. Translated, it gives CASSTTGLGYTF.

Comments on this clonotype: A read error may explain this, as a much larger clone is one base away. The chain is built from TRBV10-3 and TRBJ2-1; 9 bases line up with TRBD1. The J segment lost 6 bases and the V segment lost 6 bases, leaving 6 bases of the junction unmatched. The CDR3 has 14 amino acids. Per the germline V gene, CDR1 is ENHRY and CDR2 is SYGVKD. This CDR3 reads CAISPDRGINEQFF. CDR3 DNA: TGTGCCATCAGCCCGGACAGGGGTATCAATGAGCAGTTCTTC.

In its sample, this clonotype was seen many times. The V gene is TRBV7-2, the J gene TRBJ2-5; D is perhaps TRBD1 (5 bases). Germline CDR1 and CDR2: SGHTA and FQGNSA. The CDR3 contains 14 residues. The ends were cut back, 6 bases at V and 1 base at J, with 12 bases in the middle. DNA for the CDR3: TGTGCCAGCAGGCAGGGTCCCAGCCAAGAGACCCAGTACTTC. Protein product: CASRQGPSQETQYF. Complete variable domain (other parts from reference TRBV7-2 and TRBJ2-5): GAGVSQSPSNKVTEKGKDVELRCDPISGHTALYWYRQSLGQGLEFLIYFQGNSAPDKSGLPSDRFSAERTGGSVSTLTIQRTQQEDSAVYLCASRQGPSQETQYFGPGTRLLVL.

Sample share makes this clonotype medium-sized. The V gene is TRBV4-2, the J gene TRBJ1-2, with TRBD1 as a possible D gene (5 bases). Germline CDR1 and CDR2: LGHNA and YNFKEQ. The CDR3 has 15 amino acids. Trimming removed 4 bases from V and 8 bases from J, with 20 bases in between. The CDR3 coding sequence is TGTGCCAGCAGCCCCACCAAACGGGGGGTAGAAGGCTACACCTTC. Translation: CASSPTKRGVEGYTF.

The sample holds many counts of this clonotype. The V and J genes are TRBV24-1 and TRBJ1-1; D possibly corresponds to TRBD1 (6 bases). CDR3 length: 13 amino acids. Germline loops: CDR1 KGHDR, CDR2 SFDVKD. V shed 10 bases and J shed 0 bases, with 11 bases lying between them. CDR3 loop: CATQGRVNTEAFF. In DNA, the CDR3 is TGTGCCACACAGGGCAGGGTGAACACTGAAGCTTTCTTT.